This is a list of T cell receptor beta chains from one sample in a study of regulatory T cells in long-lasting Graves disease. TCRdb ran MiXCR on the multiplex PCR reads and lists one entry per CDR3 protein. The sample carries 350,000 to 450,000 distinct CDR3 sequences, roughly 23% recorded once. This sample comprised peripheral blood mononuclear cells (PBMCs), obtained when the disease was refractory, from a patient treated with antithyroid drugs. All receptors come from a female donor with Graves disease. The CDR3 runs from the conserved cysteine through the conserved F or W. The D gene is left open where the match is weak. Where a row states a size, it is once, few, many or the class of an expanded clone; other rows omit it.

d_call	v_call	clone_size	j_call	cdr3_nt	cdr3_aa
TRBD1	TRBV6-1	many	TRBJ2-7	TGTGCCAGCAGTGAAGCGAGGGGGCGATTAACCTCCTACGAGCAGTACTTC	CASSEARGRLTSYEQYF
.	TRBV28	.	TRBJ2-5	TGTGCCAGCAGTTTGCCAGGGCCCATGCAAGAGACCCAGTACTTC	CASSLPGPMQETQYF
TRBD1	TRBV30	many	TRBJ2-5	TGTGCCTGGAGTCGGAACAGGGGAGAGACCCAGTACTTC	CAWSRNRGETQYF
.	TRBV6-1	.	TRBJ2-6	TGTGCCAGCAGCCTCCAGGGCTCTGGGGCCAACGTCCTGACTTTC	CASSLQGSGANVLTF
TRBD2	TRBV30	few	TRBJ2-5	TGTGCCTGGAGTCGACTAGCGGGTCAGGAGACCCAGTACTTC	CAWSRLAGQETQYF
TRBD2	TRBV15	.	TRBJ2-5	TGTGCCACCAGCAGCTCGGGAGGGGAGACCCAGTACTTC	CATSSSGGETQYF
.	TRBV28	.	TRBJ2-7	TGTGCCAACAGTGGGACGGCGGGTCTTTCCAAGCAGTACTTC	CANSGTAGLSKQYF
TRBD2	TRBV28	many	TRBJ2-7	TGTGCCAGCCGCGGGGGGCTTTCTGGCGAGCAGTACTTC	CASRGGLSGEQYF
TRBD2	TRBV29-1	many	TRBJ2-5	TGCAGCGTCGGGACTAGCGGGATTGGACAGACCCAGTACTTC	CSVGTSGIGQTQYF
.	TRBV6-9	.	TRBJ2-7	TGTGCCAGCAGTTACGGGTCGGGGTCCGAGCAGTACTTC	CASSYGSGSEQYF
TRBD1	TRBV28	many	TRBJ1-1	TGTGCCAGCAGTCCTAGGACAGGGAAACTGAACACTGAAGCTTTCTTT	CASSPRTGKLNTEAFF
.	TRBV6-5	few	TRBJ2-2	TGTGCCAGCAGTTACGGGGGGTTCACCGGGGAGCTGTTTTTT	CASSYGGFTGELFF
.	TRBV5-1	.	TRBJ1-5	TGCGCCAGCAGCTTCCAACTCGGAAACAGGACCCCTTATAGCAATCAGCCCCAGCATTTT	CASSFQLGNRTPYSNQPQHF
TRBD1	TRBV6-1	many	TRBJ1-1	TGTGCCAGCAGTCGGCCGACAGGGGACACTGAAGCTTTCTTT	CASSRPTGDTEAFF
.	TRBV11-2	.	TRBJ2-3	TGTGCCAGCAGCTTAGAAGACGCAGATACGCAGTATTTT	CASSLEDADTQYF
.	TRBV4-1	once	TRBJ2-7	TGCGCCAGCAGCCAAGATTTCGGCACCCTGGGGGCCTACGAGCAGTACTTC	CASSQDFGTLGAYEQYF
.	TRBV3-1	few	TRBJ2-6	TGTGCCAGCAGCCAAGGGACAGCGGGAATCTCTGGGGCCAACGTCCTGACTTTC	CASSQGTAGISGANVLTF
.	TRBV3-1	many	TRBJ2-7	TGTGCCAGCAGCCAAGCTCCCGGGTTCTACGAGCAGTACTTC	CASSQAPGFYEQYF
.	TRBV5-1	.	TRBJ2-3	TGCGCCAGCAGCTTGGGGGGTACTGTGACAGATACGCAGTATTTT	CASSLGGTVTDTQYF
.	TRBV7-2	.	TRBJ2-3	TGTGCCAGCAGCACGGCAGATACGCAGTATTTT	CASSTADTQYF
TRBD1	TRBV12-3/TRBV12-4	few	TRBJ2-5	TGTGCCAGCAGTCCAAACAGGGGGAAGACGGAGACCCAGTACTTC	CASSPNRGKTETQYF
.	TRBV25-1	many	TRBJ2-7	TGTGCCAGCAGTACGTCCAATTTTGGCGAGCAGTACTTC	CASSTSNFGEQYF
.	TRBV20-1	many	TRBJ1-5	TGCAGTGCCTACAGAGGAGGTCGCAATCAGCCCCAGCATTTT	CSAYRGGRNQPQHF
TRBD2	TRBV27	many	TRBJ2-2	TGTGCCACCGCCTGGACAGGGATAGGACTAGCGGGAGGGCCAACCGGGGAGCTGTTTTTT	CATAWTGIGLAGGPTGELFF
TRBD1	TRBV20-1	few	TRBJ2-7	TGCAGTGCTAAAGGGGAAGACAGGGCTTGGTTTGACGAGCAGTACTTC	CSAKGEDRAWFDEQYF
.	TRBV14	many	TRBJ2-5	TGTGCCAGCAGCCAAGACGGGTACTGGGAGACCCAGTACTTC	CASSQDGYWETQYF
.	TRBV20-1	few	TRBJ1-1	TGCAGTGCTCCCGCGGGGGGCGCGGGCACTGAAGCTTTCTTT	CSAPAGGAGTEAFF
.	TRBV6-1	many	TRBJ1-5	TGTGCCAGTGGGAACCGCGGGCAGCCCCAGCATTTT	CASGNRGQPQHF
TRBD1	TRBV28	many	TRBJ1-2	TGTGCCAGCAGGAGCGGGACAGAGTATGGCTACACCTTC	CASRSGTEYGYTF
.	TRBV5-5	.	TRBJ2-2	TGTGCCAGCAGCTTGGGGGGCGGGTTACCTACCGGGGAGCTGTTTTTT	CASSLGGGLPTGELFF
.	TRBV28	many	TRBJ1-5	TGTGCCAGCAGTTTGGAGGGTGACAATCAGCCCCAGCATTTT	CASSLEGDNQPQHF
.	TRBV10-3	.	TRBJ2-7	TGTGCAACAGGTCCAGACCCCTACGAGCAGTACTTC	CATGPDPYEQYF
.	TRBV13	.	TRBJ2-6	TGTGCCAGCAGCTTAGTGAGGTCTGGGGCCAACGTCCTGACTTTC	CASSLVRSGANVLTF
TRBD2	TRBV28	many	TRBJ2-1	TGTGCCAGCAGTGCAGCGGGAGCCCCGTACGATGAGCAGTTCTTC	CASSAAGAPYDEQFF
TRBD2	TRBV20-1	few	TRBJ2-1	TGCAGTGCTAGGAAGGTCGTAGCGGGAGGTTTGGAGCAGTTCTTC	CSARKVVAGGLEQFF
.	TRBV2	many	TRBJ1-4	TGTGCCAGCAGCAGTTCAGGAGCGGAAAAACTGTTTTTT	CASSSSGAEKLFF
TRBD2	TRBV27	.	TRBJ2-4	TGTGCCAGCAGTTTATGGGGGGGTGCCGGACTGGCAAACATTCAGTACTTC	CASSLWGGAGLANIQYF
TRBD1	TRBV6-2/TRBV6-3	.	TRBJ1-5	TGTGCCAGCAGACAGGGGACGAATCAGCCCCAGCATTTT	CASRQGTNQPQHF
.	TRBV20-1	few	TRBJ1-6	TGCAGTGCTTTCCCCCCCTGGGGGGACTATAATTCACCCCTCCACTTT	CSAFPPWGDYNSPLHF
.	TRBV12-3/TRBV12-4	few	TRBJ2-7	TGTGCCAGCAGTCCCAACGGACAGTACTACGAGCAGTACTTC	CASSPNGQYYEQYF
TRBD1	TRBV27	.	TRBJ2-5	TGTGCCAGCAGTTTTAACAGGGGCGAGACCCAGTACTTC	CASSFNRGETQYF
TRBD1	TRBV6-1	many	TRBJ1-5	TGTGCCAGCAGTCACAGGGGTAGCAATCAGCCCCAGCATTTT	CASSHRGSNQPQHF
.	TRBV12-3/TRBV12-4	few	TRBJ1-3	TGTGCCAGCAGTTTACTAATGGTCCCAGGGCTAAACACCATATATTTT	CASSLLMVPGLNTIYF
.	TRBV27	many	TRBJ2-5	TGTGCCAGCAGTTTAATGGGGACCCAGTACTTC	CASSLMGTQYF
.	TRBV28	many	TRBJ2-2	TGTGCCAGCAGTTTACAGGGCTTGGCCGGGGAGCTGTTTTTT	CASSLQGLAGELFF
.	TRBV19	.	TRBJ2-2	TGTGCCAGTAATCGTAGGCAGAACACCGGGGAGCTGTTTTTT	CASNRRQNTGELFF
.	TRBV28	many	TRBJ1-1	TGTGCCAGCAGTCTAAGGTGGGGGCGGGACACTGAAGCTTTCTTT	CASSLRWGRDTEAFF
TRBD1	TRBV5-5	.	TRBJ1-2	TGTGCCAGCAGCTTGGAAGGACAGGCGTCCGGCTACACCTTC	CASSLEGQASGYTF
TRBD2	TRBV7-2	few	TRBJ2-4	TGTGCCAGCAGCTTAGCGGGACTAGCGGGAGTGACCAAAAACATTCAGTACTTC	CASSLAGLAGVTKNIQYF
.	TRBV20-1	.	TRBJ1-2	TGCAGTGAGGGCGGGGCGGTTTATGGCTACACCTTC	CSEGGAVYGYTF
TRBD1	TRBV6-1	many	TRBJ2-5	TGTGCCAGCAGCCCCGGGACAGGTGAAGAGACCCAGTACTTC	CASSPGTGEETQYF
.	TRBV5-1	few	TRBJ2-7	TGTGCCAGCGGTAGACAGGCGAACTACGAGCAGTACTTC	CASGRQANYEQYF